The entry below gives a single T cell receptor beta chain sequence along with its context. One end of the junction varies from germline; a read error may be responsible. This sample was taken from a study of control samples from healthy donors and cancer patients. The germline V gene has CDR1 MRHNA and CDR2 SNTAGT. The CDR3 covers 13 residues. The table came from immunoSEQ multiplex PCR; TCRdb's copy has only in-frame clones and leaves some out. The top ten clones hold roughly 2% of a sample with 99,000 or so clones, roughly four fifths of them seen once. The chain couples TRBV6-4 to TRBJ2-1; D gene unclear. Sequenced material: blood. This TCR derives from a man between 60 and 75 years old in good health. CDR3 sequence: CPSSDSQTGQQFF. The CDR3 nucleotides are TGTCCCAGCAGTGACTCTCAAACGGGCCAGCAGTTCTTC.